Shown below are 13 T cell receptor beta chains from a single sample sequenced in a study of T cells in Graves' hyperthyroidism and ophthalmopathy. It was RNA transcripts that yielded the amplified TCR beta CDR3 regions. When the TCR CDR3 underwent first-round RT-PCR, the HTBI primer set was used. TCRdb processed the multiplex PCR reads anew with MiXCR; each CDR3 protein has one entry. The data contain 300,000 to 450,000 distinct CDR3 sequences, roughly 25% of them seen just once; the ten biggest clones take up around 70%. Sample: blood. The source is a man over 45 with Graves' hyperthyroidism.

The V gene is TRBV9, the J gene TRBJ1-6; D is unresolved. The V gene lost 4 bases and the J gene lost 7 bases, with 12 bases spanning the gap. The germline V gene encodes CDR1 SGDLS and CDR2 YYNGEE. This CDR3 region has 14 residues. CDR3 DNA: TGTGCCAGCAGCCCGGACGGGAAGAATTCACCCCTCCACTTT. This translates into CASSPDGKNSPLHF.

J is TRBJ1-5 and V is TRBV20-1; D gene uncertain. V was clipped by 4 bases and J by 7 bases, with 8 bases between them. Germline V lookup: CDR1 DFQATT, CDR2 SNEGSKA (reference sequence). This CDR3 has 11 residues. CDR3 nucleotide sequence: TGCAGTGCTACAGATGGGCAGCCCCAGCATTTT. Translating gives CSATDGQPQHF.

This clonotype was seen ten or more times. V and J are TRBV6-2 or TRBV6-3 and TRBJ2-7, with D maybe TRBD2 (6 bases). V was pared by 0 bases and J by 4 bases, with 10 bases between. CDR1 MNHEY and CDR2 SVGEGT come from the germline V gene. The CDR3 extends over 14 amino acids. The CDR3 loop reads CASSYSGGMYEQYF. The CDR3 DNA sequence: TGTGCCAGCAGTTACTCGGGCGGGATGTACGAGCAGTACTTC.

The gene calls are TRBV20-1 and TRBJ2-5; D is tentatively TRBD1 or TRBD2 (5 bases each). This CDR3 is 13 amino acids long. Trimming shortened V by 5 bases and J by 9 bases, and 19 bases separated the two germline ends. In germline, CDR1 is DFQATT, CDR2 SNEGSKA (reference sequence). CDR3 sequence reads: CSAVSGTSRPQYF. In DNA, the CDR3 is TGCAGTGCTGTCTCCGGGACCAGCCGTCCCCAGTACTTC.

This clonotype was seen more than once but under ten times. This rearrangement joins TRBV2 to TRBJ2-3, with 7 bases fitting TRBD1. J was trimmed by 1 base and V by 5 bases; bases with no gene match: 9. This CDR3 has 16 amino acids. Per germline, CDR1 SNHLY and CDR2 FYNNEI. In DNA form, the CDR3 reads TGTGCCAGCAGTAGACAGGGCGAACTCGGCACAGATACGCAGTATTTT. It translates to CASSRQGELGTDTQYF.

This clonotype was recorded at least ten times. The V and J genes are TRBV11-2 and TRBJ2-3; 7 bases are a match to TRBD2. The CDR3 is 14 residues long. Germline V gene lookup returns CDR1 SGHAT and CDR2 FQNNGV. Trimming cost V 5 bases and J 5 bases; bases outside gene matches: 7. CDR3 loop: CASSHRGRGDTQYF. The CDR3 bases are TGTGCCAGCAGCCACCGGGGGAGGGGAGATACGCAGTATTTT.

At least ten counts were recorded for this clonotype. CDR3 in DNA: TGTGCCAGCAGTGGAACTCGACAGGGTCAAAAAGAGACCCAGTACTTC. Translation gives CASSGTRQGQKETQYF. This chain uses TRBV12-3 or TRBV12-4 with TRBJ2-5; 7 nucleotides agree with TRBD1. CDR3 length: 16 amino acids. J gave up 3 bases and V 5 bases, and 12 bases lay outside the gene matches.

In its sample, this clonotype was seen many times. This rearrangement joins TRBV12-3 or TRBV12-4 to TRBJ2-5; 11 bases agree with TRBD1. V shed 5 bases and J 6 bases; nucleotides not matched to a gene: 5. There are 14 residues in the CDR3. The CDR3 DNA sequence: TGTGCCAGCAGTCCCGGGACAGGGGGACAGACCCAGTACTTC. Amino acid sequence: CASSPGTGGQTQYF.

This clonotype occurred many times. The V gene is TRBV18, the J gene TRBJ2-5; no definite D call. This CDR3 is 14 amino acids long. Looked up from germline, CDR1 is KGHSH and CDR2 is LQKENI. V was shortened by 1 base and J by 3 bases, with 9 bases between the two germline ends. CDR3 sequence (DNA): TGTGCCAGCTCACCACGCCGAGATAAAGAGACCCAGTACTTC. Its protein is CASSPRRDKETQYF. The full variable domain, rest sourced from reference TRBV18 and TRBJ2-5, is NAGVMQNPRHLVRRRGQEARLRCSPMKGHSHVYWYRQLPEEGLKFMVYLQKENIIDESGMPKERFSAEFPKEGPSILRIQQVVRGDSAAYFCASSPRRDKETQYFGPGTRLLVL.

The chain uses TRBV6-1 and TRBJ2-3; tentatively, D is TRBD2 (6 bases). The V end was cut by 0 bases, the J end by 2 bases, with 12 bases between. The CDR3 consists of 16 residues. Germline CDR1 MNHNS, CDR2 SASEGT. The CDR3 is CASSEAAGGFTDTQYF. Written as DNA, the CDR3 is TGTGCCAGCAGTGAAGCGGCCGGGGGATTCACAGATACGCAGTATTTT.

Worth noting for this clonotype: A junction boundary mismatches the germline segment, possibly from a read error. Written as DNA, the CDR3 is TGCTGCGTCTGGGGCGGGGGGCGACGGAACACTGAAGCTTTCTTT. This encodes CCVWGGGRRNTEAFF. The V call is TRBV29-1, the J call TRBJ1-1, with D tentatively TRBD1 (6 bases). Germline loops: CDR1 SQVTM, CDR2 ANQGSEA. There are 15 residues in the CDR3.

V gene TRBV27 combines with J gene TRBJ1-2, with D possibly being TRBD1 (5 bases). This CDR3 has 13 amino acids. Germline V gives CDR1 MNHEY, CDR2 SMNVEV (reference sequence). The ends were cut back, 3 bases at V and 2 bases at J, with 7 bases in the middle. CDR3 sequence reads: CASSFRDNYGYTF. The CDR3 coding sequence is TGTGCCAGCAGTTTCCGGGACAACTATGGCTACACCTTC.

The rearrangement links TRBV3-1 to TRBJ1-6; 10 nucleotides match TRBD1. CDR1 and CDR2 from the germline V gene are LGHDT and YNNKEL (reference sequence). The ends lost 6 bases at V and 7 bases at J; junction bases unmatched: 15. CDR3 length: 18 amino acids. For the CDR3, the DNA is TGTGCCAGCAGGCTAACGGGACAGGGGCTTATAATGAATTCACCCCTCCACTTT. Protein: CASRLTGQGLIMNSPLHF.